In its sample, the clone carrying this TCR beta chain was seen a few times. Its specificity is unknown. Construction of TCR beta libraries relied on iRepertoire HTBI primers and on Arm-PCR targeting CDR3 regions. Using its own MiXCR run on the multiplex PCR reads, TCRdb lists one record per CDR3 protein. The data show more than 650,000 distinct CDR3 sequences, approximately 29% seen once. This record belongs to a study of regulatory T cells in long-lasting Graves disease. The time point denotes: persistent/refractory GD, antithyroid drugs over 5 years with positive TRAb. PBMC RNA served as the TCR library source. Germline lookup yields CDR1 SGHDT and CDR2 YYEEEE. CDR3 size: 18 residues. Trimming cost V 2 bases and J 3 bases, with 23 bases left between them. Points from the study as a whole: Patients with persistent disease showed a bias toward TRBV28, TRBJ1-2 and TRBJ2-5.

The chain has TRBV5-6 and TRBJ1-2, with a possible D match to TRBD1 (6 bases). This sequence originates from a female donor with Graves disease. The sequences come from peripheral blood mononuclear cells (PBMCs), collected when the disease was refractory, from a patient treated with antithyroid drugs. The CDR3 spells CASSFVVWTPGADYGYTF. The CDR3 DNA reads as TGTGCCAGCAGCTTTGTGGTCTGGACGCCGGGGGCGGACTATGGCTACACCTTC. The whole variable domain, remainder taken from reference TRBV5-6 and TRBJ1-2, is DAGVTQSPTHLIKTRGQQVTLRCSPKSGHDTVSWYQQALGQGPQFIFQYYEEEERQRGNFPDRFSGHQFPNYSSELNVNALLLGDSALYLCASSFVVWTPGADYGYTFGSGTRLTVV.